The 4 T cell receptor beta chains in this list originate from one sample, sequenced in a study of PD-L1 blockade in urothelial cancer. Clones were read by immunoSEQ multiplex PCR, and TCRdb kept only the in-frame ones, dropping some. The sample includes 35,000 or so clones, more than 75% of them seen just once. Time point: peripheral blood 6 weeks after treatment start. Sequencing used PBMCs, obtained around atezolizumab (anti-PD-L1) treatment. Source of these receptors: a man in his forties or fifties with urothelial cancer.

The CDR3 sequence: CASTPTSGYGYTF. CDR3 DNA: TGTGCCAGCACCCCGACTTCCGGCTATGGCTACACCTTC. The chain links TRBV6-6 to TRBJ1-2; D gene uncertain. V lost 7 bases, J lost 4 bases, and 13 bases lay in between. This CDR3 has 13 residues. CDR1 and CDR2 (germline): MNHNY, SVGAGI (reference sequence).

This chain joins TRBV29-1 and TRBJ2-7; 9 nucleotides line up with TRBD2. The trim removed 4 bases at V and 3 bases at J, leaving 13 bases unmatched. In germline, CDR1 is SQVTM, CDR2 ANQGSEA. The CDR3 covers 16 residues. The CDR3 protein is CSVALGVAGEGYEQYF. DNA of the CDR3: TGCAGCGTTGCTTTGGGAGTAGCGGGAGAGGGCTACGAGCAGTACTTC.

This chain connects TRBV27 to TRBJ2-7, with D possibly TRBD2 on 6 matching bases. This CDR3 is built from 15 residues. V shed 2 bases and J shed 3 bases, with 14 bases lying between them. In germline, CDR1 is MNHEY, CDR2 SMNVEV (reference sequence). CDR3 region: CASSLAGRKYYEQYF. The CDR3 DNA reads TGTGCCAGCAGTTTAGCGGGGCGAAAATACTACGAGCAGTACTTC.

The chain recombines TRBV29-1 with TRBJ2-5; weak D call: TRBD2 (5 bases). Looked up from germline, CDR1 is SQVTM and CDR2 is ANQGSEA. Deletions cut 0 bases from V and 7 bases from J, with 21 bases between. CDR3 size: 16 residues. CDR3 in DNA: TGCAGCGTTGAAGATTCCGGGAAAATGCCTCGGGGGACCCAGTACTTC. It translates to CSVEDSGKMPRGTQYF.